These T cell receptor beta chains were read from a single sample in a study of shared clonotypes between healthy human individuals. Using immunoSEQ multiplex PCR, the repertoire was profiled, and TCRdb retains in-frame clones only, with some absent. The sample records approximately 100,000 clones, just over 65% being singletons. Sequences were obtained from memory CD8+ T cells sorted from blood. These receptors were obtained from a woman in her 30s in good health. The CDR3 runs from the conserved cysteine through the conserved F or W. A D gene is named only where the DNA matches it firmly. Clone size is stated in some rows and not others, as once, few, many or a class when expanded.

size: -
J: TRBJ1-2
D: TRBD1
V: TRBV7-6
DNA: TGTGCCAGCAGCTGGAATCGGGGACAGTTCGGTGGCTACACCTTC
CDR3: CASSWNRGQFGGYTF

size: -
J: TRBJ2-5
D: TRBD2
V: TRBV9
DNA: TGTGCCAGCAGCCCCGGGGGGAGCCAAGAGACCCAGTACTTC
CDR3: CASSPGGSQETQYF

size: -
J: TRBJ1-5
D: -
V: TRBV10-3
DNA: TGTGCCATCAGTCCCAAGCACCGCAGCCAGCCCCAGCATTTT
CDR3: CAISPKHRSQPQHF

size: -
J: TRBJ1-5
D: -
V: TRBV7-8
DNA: TGTGCCAGCAGCTTACTCGAAGTCGAGGGGCGTTATAGCAATCAGCCCCAGCATTTT
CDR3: CASSLLEVEGRYSNQPQHF

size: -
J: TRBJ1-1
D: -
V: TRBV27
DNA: TGTGCCAGCAGGGGGTCGGCGTCGAACACTGAAGCTTTCTTT
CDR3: CASRGSASNTEAFF

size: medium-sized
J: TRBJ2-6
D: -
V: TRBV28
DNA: TGTGCCAGCGGCGTAGGGGGGGTGTCTGGGGCCAACGTCCTGACTTTC
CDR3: CASGVGGVSGANVLTF

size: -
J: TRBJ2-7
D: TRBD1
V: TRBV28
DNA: TGTGCCAGCAGTGTCAGACAGGGTGTATGGTTCGAGCAGTACTTC
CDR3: CASSVRQGVWFEQYF

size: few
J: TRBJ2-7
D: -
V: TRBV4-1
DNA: TGCGCCAGCAGCCAAGACCGGGGGATAGAGCAGTACTTC
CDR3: CASSQDRGIEQYF

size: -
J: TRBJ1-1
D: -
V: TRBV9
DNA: TGTGCCAGCAGCGTGGCGTGGGGTTCCTCTGAAGCTTTCTTT
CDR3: CASSVAWGSSEAFF

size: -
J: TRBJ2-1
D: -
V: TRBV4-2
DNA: TGTGCCAGCAGCCAGGACTGGGGCGGGTCTCGGCCCTACAATGAGCAGTTCTTC
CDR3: CASSQDWGGSRPYNEQFF

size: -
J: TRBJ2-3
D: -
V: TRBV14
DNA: TGTGCCAGCAGCCAAGAGATTAGCGAGGCGACCACAGATACGCAGTATTTT
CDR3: CASSQEISEATTDTQYF

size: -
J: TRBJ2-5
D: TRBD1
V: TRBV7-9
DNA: TGTGCCAGCAGCCTGAACCCGGGACAGGGAAGGGAGACCCAGTACTTC
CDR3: CASSLNPGQGRETQYF

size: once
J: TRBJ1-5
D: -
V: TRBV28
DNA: TGTGCCAGCAGTTTGAACGCGGATAGCAATCAGCCCCAGCATTTT
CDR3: CASSLNADSNQPQHF

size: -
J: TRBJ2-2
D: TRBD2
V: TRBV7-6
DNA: TGTGCCAGCAGCTTACGTAGCGGGAGCGGTAACACCGGGGAGCTGTTTTTT
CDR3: CASSLRSGSGNTGELFF

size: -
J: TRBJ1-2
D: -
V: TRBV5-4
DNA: TGTGCCAGCAGGTACAGGGACGGCTACACCTTC
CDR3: CASRYRDGYTF

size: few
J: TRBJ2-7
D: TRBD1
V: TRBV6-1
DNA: TGTGCCGGGGGTCGGGACAGAGTCCTTTCCGCGCAGTACTTC
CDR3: CAGGRDRVLSAQYF

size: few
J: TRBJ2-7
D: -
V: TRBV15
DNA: TGTGCCACCAGCAGCGGACAGTCCTACGAGCAGTACTTC
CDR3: CATSSGQSYEQYF

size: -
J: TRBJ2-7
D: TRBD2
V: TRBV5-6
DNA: TGTGCCAGCAGCCGGAGGCTAGCGGGAGACGAGCAGTACTTC
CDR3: CASSRRLAGDEQYF

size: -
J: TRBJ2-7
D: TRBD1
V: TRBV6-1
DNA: TGTGCCAGCAGTACCTCCGGGACAGGACACTACGAGCAGTACTTC
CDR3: CASSTSGTGHYEQYF

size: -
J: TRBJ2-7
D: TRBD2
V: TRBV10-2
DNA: TGCGCCAGCAGTGGGGGTAGCGGGAATTCGGGGGCCTACGAGCAGTACTTC
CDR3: CASSGGSGNSGAYEQYF

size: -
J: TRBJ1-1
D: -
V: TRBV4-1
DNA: TGCGCCAGCAGCCGAAGAACCGGCCAAGCTTTCTTT
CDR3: CASSRRTGQAFF

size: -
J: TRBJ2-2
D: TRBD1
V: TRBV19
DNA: TGTGCCAGTAGTATTGTGCAGGGGGCAATCGGGGAGCTGTTTTTT
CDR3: CASSIVQGAIGELFF

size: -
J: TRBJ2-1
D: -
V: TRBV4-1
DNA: TGCGCCAGCAGCCACCAGGGCAGCGCGAGCTCCTACAATGAGCAGTTCTTC
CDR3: CASSHQGSASSYNEQFF

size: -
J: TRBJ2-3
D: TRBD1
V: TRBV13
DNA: TGTGCCAGCAGCTCCCGGGACAGGGGGCAGGTAGATACGCAGTATTTT
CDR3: CASSSRDRGQVDTQYF

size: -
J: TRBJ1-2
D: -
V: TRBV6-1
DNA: TGTGCCAGCAGTGAAGCGCAGGGAGGCTATGGCTACACCTTC
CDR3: CASSEAQGGYGYTF

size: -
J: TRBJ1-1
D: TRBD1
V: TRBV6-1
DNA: TGTGCCAGCAGTGGGGGACAGGGGTGGACTGAAGCTTTCTTT
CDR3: CASSGGQGWTEAFF